Listed here are 9 T cell receptor beta chains from one sample, sequenced in a study of early T cells in non-severe SARS-CoV-2 infection. Via MiXCR, TCRdb re-called the 5' RACE reads, giving one row per CDR3 protein. The sample lists tens of thousands of distinct CDR3 sequences, 9% to 9.5% occurring once. Sequenced: whole blood. The receptors here all came from an adult who was a healthcare worker with PCR-confirmed SARS-CoV-2 infection or an uninfected control (not recorded which).

This clonotype was recorded many times. This CDR3 is CASSRYGAGAVGEQYF. The DNA of the CDR3 is TGTGCCAGCAGCCGATATGGGGCAGGGGCAGTGGGAGAGCAGTACTTC. This chain joins TRBV3-1 and TRBJ2-7; possibly TRBD1 for D (6 bases). The germline V and J ends were trimmed by 4 bases and 7 bases, with 23 bases remaining between them. The CDR3 length is 16 residues. Per the germline V gene, CDR1 is LGHDT and CDR2 is YNNKEL (reference sequence).

This clonotype was counted many times. This sequence joins TRBV6-4 and TRBJ1-5, with a tentative D call TRBD1 (5 bases). The CDR3 covers 15 residues. Trimming stripped 4 bases from V and 3 bases from J, with 13 bases between. Germline loops: CDR1 MRHNA, CDR2 SNTAGT. As DNA, the CDR3 is TGTGCCAGCAGTGCGCCGGGACGGGTCAATCAGCCCCAGCATTTT. As protein: CASSAPGRVNQPQHF.

This clonotype is labeled medium-sized (0.01 to 0.1%). The chain employs TRBV24-1 and TRBJ2-1; either TRBD1 or TRBD2 may fit D (5 bases each). Looked up from germline, CDR1 is KGHDR and CDR2 is SFDVKD. Trimming took off 12 bases at V and 5 bases at J, with 13 bases between the two ends. The CDR3 extends over 12 amino acids. CDR3: CAVGTDNNEQFF. CDR3 in DNA: TGTGCCGTCGGGACGGATAACAATGAGCAGTTCTTC.

The chain carries TRBV3-1 and TRBJ1-6; no clear D gene. This CDR3 is built from 16 residues. Germline CDR1 is LGHDT and CDR2 is YNNKEL (reference sequence). V was pared by 4 bases and J by 4 bases, with 14 bases between. CDR3 DNA: TGTGCCAGCAGCCCCCTTCCGCGGGCGTATAATTCACCCCTCCACTTT. This encodes CASSPLPRAYNSPLHF. The full variable domain, with the rest looked up from reference TRBV3-1 and TRBJ1-6, is DTAVSQTPKYLVTQMGNDKSIKCEQNLGHDTMYWYKQDSKKFLKIMFSYNNKELIINETVPNRFSPKSPDKAHLNLHINSLELGDSAVYFCASSPLPRAYNSPLHFGNGTRLTVT.

This clonotype was found a few times. This chain connects TRBV6-2 or TRBV6-3 to TRBJ1-5; a possible D gene is TRBD1 (6 bases). This CDR3 is 15 amino acids long. Trimming stripped 4 bases from V and 7 bases from J, with 17 bases between. Germline lookup yields CDR1 MNHEY and CDR2 SVGEGT. The CDR3 bases are TGTGCCAGCAGTTGGTCCGGGGGGCCGAGGCAGCCCCAGCATTTT. It codes for CASSWSGGPRQPQHF.

This clonotype showed up many times. The chain combines TRBV3-1 with TRBJ1-1; D gene unclear. V shed 4 bases and J shed 7 bases, with 10 bases lying between them. CDR1 is LGHDT, CDR2 YNNKEL, per germline (reference sequence). The CDR3 loop spans 12 amino acids. CDR3 sequence reads: CASSRTGSEAFF. For the CDR3, the DNA is TGTGCCAGCAGCCGGACGGGGAGTGAAGCTTTCTTT.

The DNA for the CDR3 is TGTGCCAGCAGCTCACTCCCTTTGAGGGGCTACACCTTC. Amino acid sequence: CASSSLPLRGYTF. This rearrangement joins TRBV7-8 to TRBJ1-2; the D is unclear. Deletions cut 4 bases from V and 8 bases from J, with 14 bases between. Germline V gene sequence: CDR1 SGHVS, CDR2 FQNEAQ. This CDR3 has 13 residues.

The sample holds many counts of this clonotype. The CDR3 protein is CASSQEGSGGEQFF. For the CDR3, the DNA is TGCGCCAGCAGCCAAGAGGGTAGCGGGGGCGAGCAGTTCTTC. The chain links TRBV4-1 to TRBJ2-1; 9 bases line up with TRBD2. Germline CDR1 and CDR2: MGHRA and YSYEKL. This CDR3 comprises 14 residues. The J segment lost 10 bases and the V segment lost 0 bases, leaving 4 bases of the junction unmatched.

This chain uses TRBV9 with TRBJ2-7; TRBD2 matches at 8 bases. Trimming took 5 bases from V and 4 from J; bases not matched to a gene: 11. CDR3 length: 15 amino acids. From germline, CDR1 is SGDLS and CDR2 YYNGEE. CDR3 protein: CASSVSGTSGYEQYF. Here the CDR3 DNA reads TGTGCCAGCAGTGTCTCCGGAACTAGCGGTTACGAGCAGTACTTC.